A single sample gave rise to the 21 T cell receptor beta chains below, sequenced in a study of T-cell memory formation after mild COVID-19 (dated by TCRdb to the early 2020s). The library was built by means of 5' RACE. Sequencing used an Illumina NovaSeq 6000. The public reads were reanalyzed by TCRdb: fastp trimming at Q25, MiXCR alignment, in-frame beta chains only. CDR3 protein sequences are deduplicated, and each keeps its most common genes and DNA. This sample lists around 310,000 distinct CDR3 sequences; 15% were detected once. The ten largest clones represent under 25% of the sample. Material for sequencing was PBMCs or a T cell subset sorted from them (not recorded which). Source of these receptors: a man in his late teens or twenties who had mild COVID-19 (a few samples of this study predate the infection). The sample titles of this study are shuffled in the database, so cell type and time point are left out; the donor was told from shared clones.

CDR3: CASSVEGGNYGYTF. The CDR3 nucleotides read TGTGCCAGCAGCGTAGAGGGCGGGAACTATGGCTACACCTTC. This chain joins TRBV9 and TRBJ1-2; D gene uncertain. V lost 0 bases and J lost 2, with 8 bases in between. CDR1 is SGDLS and CDR2 is YYNGEE in the germline V gene. CDR3 length: 14 residues.

There are a few counts of this clonotype. The chain recombines TRBV5-1 with TRBJ2-5; D not certain. CDR1 and CDR2 from the germline V gene are SGHRS and YFSETQ. V lost 7 bases, J lost 3 bases, and 16 bases lay in between. The CDR3 is 14 residues long. The CDR3 reads CASSPPLPEETQYF. Written as DNA, the CDR3 is TGCGCCAGCTCGCCCCCGCTCCCCGAAGAGACCCAGTACTTC.

This chain connects TRBV29-1 to TRBJ2-3; the match to TRBD1 covers 7 bases. J gave up 4 bases and V 4 bases, and 5 bases lay outside the gene matches. This CDR3 spans 13 amino acids. Per germline, CDR1 SQVTM and CDR2 ANQGSEA. CDR3 DNA sequence: TGCAGCGTTGCGAGGGGGCGGGCAGATACGCAGTATTTT. Translating it yields CSVARGRADTQYF.

This clonotype came up a few times. V and J are TRBV7-3 and TRBJ2-5; D is unresolved. V was clipped by 4 bases and J by 7 bases, with 13 bases between them. CDR1 and CDR2 (germline): SGHTA, FQGTGA. CDR3 size: 13 residues. The CDR3 DNA sequence: TGTGCCAGCAGCTCCGACCCATTGGGGACCCAGTACTTC. This encodes CASSSDPLGTQYF. The variable domain in full, with the rest retrieved from reference TRBV7-3 and TRBJ2-5, is GAGVSQTPSNKVTEKGKYVELRCDPISGHTALYWYRQSLGQGPEFLIYFQGTGAADDSGLPNDRFFAVRPEGSVSTLKIQRTERGDSAVYLCASSSDPLGTQYFGPGTRLLVL.

The V call is TRBV2, the J call TRBJ1-5; TRBD1 is a possible D gene (6 bases). Trimming cost V 6 bases and J 6 bases, with 15 bases left between them. The CDR3 spans 14 residues. From germline, CDR1 is SNHLY and CDR2 FYNNEI. Written as DNA, the CDR3 is TGTGCCAGCAGCTTTTGGGGGGCAGCTCAGCCCCAGCATTTT. This codes for CASSFWGAAQPQHF.

This clonotype came up a few times. As DNA, the CDR3 is TGTGCCAGCAGCTTAGGCGGATACTACAATGAGCAGTTCTTC. This translates into CASSLGGYYNEQFF. V and J are TRBV7-2 and TRBJ2-1; no clear D gene. Germline V lookup: CDR1 SGHTA, CDR2 FQGNSA. The CDR3 covers 14 residues. Trimming left V 1 base short and J 3 bases short, with 7 bases between.

This clonotype has only a few counts. This chain links TRBV5-1 with TRBJ2-3; TRBD1 aligns across 10 bases. Germline loops: CDR1 SGHRS, CDR2 YFSETQ. Trimming cost V 5 bases and J 5 bases; bases outside gene matches: 8. The CDR3 loop spans 15 amino acids. CDR3 in amino acids: CASSSTRTGGDTQYF. CDR3 nucleotide sequence: TGCGCCAGCAGTTCTACTAGGACAGGGGGAGATACGCAGTATTTT.

DNA for the CDR3: TGTGCCAGCAGTTTAGGCACGTCTAGACGAGATACGCAGTATTTT. This gives the protein CASSLGTSRRDTQYF. This chain connects TRBV28 to TRBJ2-3; D is unresolved. This CDR3 is 15 amino acids long. From germline, CDR1 is MDHEN and CDR2 SYDVKM. Trimming stripped 2 bases from V and 5 bases from J, with 14 bases between.

This clonotype appeared a few times. This chain uses TRBV27 with TRBJ2-1; possible D gene TRBD1, 5 bases. The germline V gene encodes CDR1 MNHEY and CDR2 SMNVEV (reference sequence). This CDR3 spans 14 amino acids. The germline V and J ends were trimmed by 3 bases and 3 bases, with 9 bases remaining between them. The CDR3 sequence is CASSFTGLYNEQFF. The CDR3 DNA follows: TGTGCCAGCAGTTTTACAGGTCTCTACAATGAGCAGTTCTTC.

This clonotype was seen a few times. The chain combines TRBV7-2 with TRBJ2-7; D not certain. Germline-derived CDR1 and CDR2 are SGHTA and FQGNSA. This CDR3 has 13 residues. The ends were cut back, 1 base at V and 4 bases at J, with 8 bases in the middle. CDR3 protein: CASSLVVGYEQYV. Written as DNA, the CDR3 is TGTGCCAGCAGCTTAGTGGTGGGGTACGAGCAGTACGTC.

There are a few counts of this clonotype. The rearrangement joins TRBV7-3 to TRBJ2-7, with no clear D. This CDR3 region has 15 residues. Trimming stripped 2 bases from V and 4 bases from J, with 15 bases between. Germline CDR1 reads SGHTA; CDR2 reads FQGTGA. CDR3 sequence (DNA): TGTGCCAGCAGCTTAGCGCCGGGTTTTGGGTACGAGCAGTACTTC. It codes for CASSLAPGFGYEQYF.

Comment on this clonotype: This may be a read error, as it is one base from a much larger clone. The chain employs TRBV10-3 and TRBJ2-6; possible D gene TRBD1, 5 bases. In germline, CDR1 is ENHRY, CDR2 SYGVKD. The CDR3 sequence is 15 residues long. In DNA form, the CDR3 reads TGTGCCATCAGTGAGTCCAGCTCTGGGGCCAACGGCCTGACTTTC. It is translated as CAISESSSGANGLTF.

This clonotype was observed a handful of times. The genes are TRBV7-9 and TRBJ2-3, with a tentative D call TRBD2 (6 bases). The length of the CDR3 is 13 residues. CDR1 is SEHNR, CDR2 FQNEAQ, per germline (reference sequence). Deletions cut 10 bases from V and 4 bases from J, with 15 bases between. CDR3: CATQTGGSDTQYF. In nucleotides, the CDR3 is TGTGCCACCCAAACTGGGGGGTCAGATACGCAGTATTTT.

The gene calls are TRBV7-2 and TRBJ1-2; D uncertain. V lost 1 base and J lost 4, with 7 bases in between. The CDR3 extends over 13 amino acids. The V gene's germline CDR1 is SGHTA and CDR2 FQGNSA. The CDR3 here is CASSLVTVYGYTF. The CDR3 DNA sequence: TGTGCCAGCAGCTTAGTTACCGTCTATGGCTACACCTTC.

V gene TRBV9 combines with J gene TRBJ2-7; the D is unclear. Germline-derived CDR1 and CDR2 are SGDLS and YYNGEE. V lost 0 bases, J lost 6 bases, and 1 base lay in between. This CDR3 has 10 residues. The CDR3 DNA reads TGTGCCAGCAGCGTAGTCGAGCAGTACGTC. It yields the protein CASSVVEQYV.

V usage is TRBV20-1 and J usage is TRBJ2-3; D possibly uses TRBD1 or TRBD2 (5 bases each). CDR1 is DFQATT, CDR2 SNEGSKA, per germline (reference sequence). The V end lost 3 bases, the J end lost 4 bases, and 14 bases lay between the germline ends. The CDR3 is made up of 14 amino acids. The CDR3 loop reads CSARDLVGADTQYF. The CDR3 bases are TGCAGTGCTAGGGACCTCGTGGGGGCAGATACGCAGTATTTT.

There are a few counts of this clonotype. The chain couples TRBV5-1 to TRBJ2-3; possible D gene TRBD1, 6 bases. The CDR3 is made up of 15 amino acids. Germline V CDR1 and CDR2: SGHRS, YFSETQ. Trimming removed 4 bases from V and 2 bases from J, with 14 bases in between. CDR3 loop: CASSNPDSFTDTQYF. The CDR3 coding sequence is TGCGCCAGCAGCAATCCGGACAGTTTCACAGATACGCAGTATTTT.

The CDR3 here is CASSQTWTGLYTGELFF. The CDR3 nucleotides are TGCGCCAGCAGCCAGACCTGGACAGGCCTTTACACCGGGGAGCTGTTTTTT. The chain is built from TRBV4-3 and TRBJ2-2, with TRBD1 identical over 7 bases. This CDR3 spans 17 amino acids. Germline CDR1 is LGHNA and CDR2 is YSLEER. The trim removed 3 bases at V and 3 bases at J, leaving 10 bases unmatched.

This clonotype occurred many times. The chain couples TRBV5-5 to TRBJ1-5; D is perhaps TRBD1 (6 bases). Trimming pared 5 bases from V and 1 base from J, leaving 13 bases between. The CDR3 is made up of 15 amino acids. CDR1 and CDR2 (germline): SGHKS, YYEKEE (reference sequence). The CDR3 DNA reads as TGTGCCAGCAGATCGGGACACCTAAGCAATCAGCCCCAGCATTTT. Protein sequence: CASRSGHLSNQPQHF.

This clonotype was recorded at least ten times. The chain recombines TRBV29-1 with TRBJ2-1, with D maybe TRBD2 (7 bases). Germline CDR1 is SQVTM and CDR2 is ANQGSEA. Trimming took 6 bases from V and 0 from J, leaving 15 bases between them. The CDR3 extends over 15 amino acids. In DNA, the CDR3 is TGCAGCGTCCCTTCGGGGGGCAGCTCCTACAATGAGCAGTTCTTC. Translated: CSVPSGGSSYNEQFF.

This clonotype was found a few times. The chain links TRBV24-1 to TRBJ2-5; D ambiguous. V was cut by 3 bases and J by 4 bases, with 5 bases left in between. This CDR3 is built from 12 residues. Germline CDR1 KGHDR, CDR2 SFDVKD. CDR3 sequence (DNA): TGTGCCACCAGTGATCCCGGAGAGACCCAGTACTTC. It codes for CATSDPGETQYF.